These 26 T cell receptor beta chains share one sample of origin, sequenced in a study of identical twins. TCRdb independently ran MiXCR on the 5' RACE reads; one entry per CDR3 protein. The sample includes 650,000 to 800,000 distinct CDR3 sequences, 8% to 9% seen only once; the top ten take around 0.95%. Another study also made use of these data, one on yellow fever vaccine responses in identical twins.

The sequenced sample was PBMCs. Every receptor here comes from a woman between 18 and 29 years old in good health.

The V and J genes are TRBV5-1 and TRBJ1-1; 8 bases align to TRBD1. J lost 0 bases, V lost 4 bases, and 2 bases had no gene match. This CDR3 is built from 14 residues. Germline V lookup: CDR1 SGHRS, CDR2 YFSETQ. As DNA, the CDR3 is TGCGCCAGCAGCAGACAGGGGCTGAACACTGAAGCTTTCTTT. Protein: CASSRQGLNTEAFF.

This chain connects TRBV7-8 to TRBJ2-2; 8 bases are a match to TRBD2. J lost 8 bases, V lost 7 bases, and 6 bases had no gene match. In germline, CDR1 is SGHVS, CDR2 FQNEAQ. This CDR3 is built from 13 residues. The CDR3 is CASIRGGRGELFF. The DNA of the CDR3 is TGTGCCAGCATTCGGGGGGGGCGAGGGGAGCTGTTTTTT.

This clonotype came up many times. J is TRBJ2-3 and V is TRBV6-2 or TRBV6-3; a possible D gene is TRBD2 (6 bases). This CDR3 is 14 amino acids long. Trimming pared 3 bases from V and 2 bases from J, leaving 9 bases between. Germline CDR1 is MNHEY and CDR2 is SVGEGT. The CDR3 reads CASSYGGPTDTQYF. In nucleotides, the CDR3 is TGTGCCAGCAGTTATGGAGGGCCCACAGATACGCAGTATTTT.

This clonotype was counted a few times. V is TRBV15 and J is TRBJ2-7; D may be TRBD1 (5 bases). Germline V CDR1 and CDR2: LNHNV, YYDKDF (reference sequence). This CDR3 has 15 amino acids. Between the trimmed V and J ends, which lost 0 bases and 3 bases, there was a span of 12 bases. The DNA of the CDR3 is TGTGCCACCAGCAGAGATGGCAGGGCCCTCTACGAGCAGTACTTC. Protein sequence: CATSRDGRALYEQYF.

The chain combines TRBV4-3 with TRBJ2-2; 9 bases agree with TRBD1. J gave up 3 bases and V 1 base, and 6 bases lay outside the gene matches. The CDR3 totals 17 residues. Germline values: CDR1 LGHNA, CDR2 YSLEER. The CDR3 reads CASSQVHRGLDTGELFF. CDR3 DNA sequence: TGCGCCAGCAGCCAAGTACACAGGGGGCTTGACACCGGGGAGCTGTTTTTT.

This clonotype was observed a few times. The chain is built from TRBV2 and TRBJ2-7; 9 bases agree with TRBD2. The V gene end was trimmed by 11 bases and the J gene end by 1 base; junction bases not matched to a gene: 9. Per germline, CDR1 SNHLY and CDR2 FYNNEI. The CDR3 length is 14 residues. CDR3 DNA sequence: TGTGCCGGATCGGCCAGCGGGGGGTCCTACGAGCAGTACTTC. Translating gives CAGSASGGSYEQYF.

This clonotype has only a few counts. CDR3 residues: CASSYSDFNEQFF. In DNA form, the CDR3 reads TGTGCCAGCAGTTACTCAGACTTTAATGAGCAGTTCTTC. The chain joins TRBV6-5 to TRBJ2-1, with D unresolved. Germline V gives CDR1 MNHEY, CDR2 SVGAGI. Trimming removed 0 bases from V and 7 bases from J, with 7 bases in between. The CDR3 is 13 amino acids.

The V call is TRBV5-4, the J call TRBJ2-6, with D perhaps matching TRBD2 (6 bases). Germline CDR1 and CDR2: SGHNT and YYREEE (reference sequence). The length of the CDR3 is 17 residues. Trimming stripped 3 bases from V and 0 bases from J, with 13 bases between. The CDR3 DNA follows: TGTGCCAGCAGCTCCCCGGGAGTTAGCTCTGGGGCCAACGTCCTGACTTTC. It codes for CASSSPGVSSGANVLTF.

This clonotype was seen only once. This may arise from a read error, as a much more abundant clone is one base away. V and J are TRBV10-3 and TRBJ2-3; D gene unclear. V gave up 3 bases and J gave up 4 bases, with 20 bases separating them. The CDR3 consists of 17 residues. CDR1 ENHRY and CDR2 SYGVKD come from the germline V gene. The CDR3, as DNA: TGTGCCATCAGTGAACCTGAGGCGGCCTTCTCCGCAGATACGCAGTATTTT. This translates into CAISEPEAAFSADTQYF.

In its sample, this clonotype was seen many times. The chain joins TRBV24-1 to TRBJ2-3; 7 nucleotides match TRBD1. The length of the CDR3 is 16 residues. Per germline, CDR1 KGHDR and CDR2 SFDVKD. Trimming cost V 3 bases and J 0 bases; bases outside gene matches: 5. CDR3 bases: TGTGCCACCAGTGATCCGGACAGGCCGAGCACAGATACGCAGTATTTT. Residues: CATSDPDRPSTDTQYF.

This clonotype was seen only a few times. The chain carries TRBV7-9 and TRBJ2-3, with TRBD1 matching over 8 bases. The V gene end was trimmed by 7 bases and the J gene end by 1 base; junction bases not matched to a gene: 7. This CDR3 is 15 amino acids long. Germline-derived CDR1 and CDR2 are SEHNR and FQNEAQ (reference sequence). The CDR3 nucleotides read TGTGCCAGCATCCCCCCGGGACAGGGCACAGATACGCAGTATTTT. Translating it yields CASIPPGQGTDTQYF.

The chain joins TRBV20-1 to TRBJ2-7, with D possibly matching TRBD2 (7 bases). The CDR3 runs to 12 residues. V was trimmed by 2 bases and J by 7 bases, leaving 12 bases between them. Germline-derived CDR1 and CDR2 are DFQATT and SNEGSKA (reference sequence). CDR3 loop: CSARPGEGEQYF. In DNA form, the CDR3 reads TGCAGTGCTAGACCAGGGGAGGGGGAGCAGTACTTC.

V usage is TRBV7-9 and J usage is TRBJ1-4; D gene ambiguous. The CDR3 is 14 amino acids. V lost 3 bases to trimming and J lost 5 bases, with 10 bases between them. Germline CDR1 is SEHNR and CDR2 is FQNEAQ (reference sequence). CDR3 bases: TGTGCCAGCAGCTTGATCGACGGGAATGAAAAACTGTTTTTT. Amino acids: CASSLIDGNEKLFF.

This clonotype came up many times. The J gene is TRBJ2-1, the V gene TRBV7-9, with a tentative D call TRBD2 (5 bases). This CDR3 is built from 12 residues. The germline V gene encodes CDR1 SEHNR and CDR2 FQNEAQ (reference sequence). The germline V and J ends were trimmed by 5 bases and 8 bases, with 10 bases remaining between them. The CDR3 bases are TGTGCCAGCAGCCAGGACTCGCATGAGCAGTTCTTC. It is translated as CASSQDSHEQFF. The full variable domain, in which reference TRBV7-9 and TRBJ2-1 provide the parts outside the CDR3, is DTGVSQNPRHKITKRGQNVTFRCDPISEHNRLYWYRQTLGQGPEFLTYFQNEAQLEKSRLLSDRFSAERPKGSFSTLEIQRTEQGDSAMYLCASSQDSHEQFFGPGTRLTVL.

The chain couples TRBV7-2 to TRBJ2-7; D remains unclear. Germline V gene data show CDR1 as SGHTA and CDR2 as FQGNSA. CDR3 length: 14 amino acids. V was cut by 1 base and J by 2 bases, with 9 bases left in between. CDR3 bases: TGTGCCAGCAGCTTAGATGCCAGAGCCTACGAGCAGTACTTC. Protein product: CASSLDARAYEQYF.

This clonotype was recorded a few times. The CDR3 reads CASEAGEYTGELFF. For the CDR3, the DNA is TGCGCCAGCGAGGCGGGAGAATACACCGGGGAGCTGTTTTTT. This chain links TRBV5-1 with TRBJ2-2, with 7 nucleotides matching TRBD2. CDR1 and CDR2 from the germline V gene are SGHRS and YFSETQ. This CDR3 has 14 residues. The junction had 6 bases not matched to a gene; V was cut back by 7 bases and J by 3 bases. Complete variable domain (other parts from reference TRBV5-1 and TRBJ2-2): KAGVTQTPRYLIKTRGQQVTLSCSPISGHRSVSWYQQTPGQGLQFLFEYFSETQRNKGNFPGRFSGRQFSNSRSEMNVSTLELGDSALYLCASEAGEYTGELFFGEGSRLTVL.

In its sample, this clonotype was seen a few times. Written as DNA, the CDR3 is TGCAGCGTTGAAGATGGCCTGGAGGATACGCAGTATTTT. Protein product: CSVEDGLEDTQYF. The chain is built from TRBV29-1 and TRBJ2-3; D gene uncertain. CDR1 and CDR2 (germline): SQVTM, ANQGSEA. The CDR3 contains 13 residues. Deletions cut 0 bases from V and 6 bases from J, with 10 bases between.

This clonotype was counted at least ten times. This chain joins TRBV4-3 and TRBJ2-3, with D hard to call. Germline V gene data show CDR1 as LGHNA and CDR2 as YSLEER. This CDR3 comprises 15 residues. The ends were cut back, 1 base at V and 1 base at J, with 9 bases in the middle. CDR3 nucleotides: TGCGCCAGCAGCCAAGTGTTCAGCCGCACAGATACGCAGTATTTT. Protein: CASSQVFSRTDTQYF.

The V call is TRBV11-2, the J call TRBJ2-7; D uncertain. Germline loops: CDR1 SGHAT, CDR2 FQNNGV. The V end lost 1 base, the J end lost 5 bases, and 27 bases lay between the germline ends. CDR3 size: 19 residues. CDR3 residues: CASSLGVKGSISVGNEQYF. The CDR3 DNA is TGTGCCAGCAGCTTAGGAGTCAAGGGCTCCATCTCTGTAGGTAACGAGCAGTACTTC.

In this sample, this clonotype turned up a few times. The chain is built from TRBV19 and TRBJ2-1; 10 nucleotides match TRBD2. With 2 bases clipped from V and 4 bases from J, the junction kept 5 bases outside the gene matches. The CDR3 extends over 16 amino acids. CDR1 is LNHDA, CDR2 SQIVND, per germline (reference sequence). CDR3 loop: CASSIFGLAAYNEQFF. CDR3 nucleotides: TGTGCCAGTAGTATATTTGGACTAGCGGCTTACAATGAGCAGTTCTTC.

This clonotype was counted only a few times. CDR3 nucleotides: TGTGCCAGCACTCAGGGCCTGGATGATTCACCCCTCCACTTT. Encoded protein: CASTQGLDDSPLHF. V is TRBV28 and J is TRBJ1-6; maybe TRBD1 (5 bases). This CDR3 is built from 14 residues. The germline V and J ends were trimmed by 7 bases and 8 bases, with 15 bases remaining between them. Germline V gene lookup returns CDR1 MDHEN and CDR2 SYDVKM.

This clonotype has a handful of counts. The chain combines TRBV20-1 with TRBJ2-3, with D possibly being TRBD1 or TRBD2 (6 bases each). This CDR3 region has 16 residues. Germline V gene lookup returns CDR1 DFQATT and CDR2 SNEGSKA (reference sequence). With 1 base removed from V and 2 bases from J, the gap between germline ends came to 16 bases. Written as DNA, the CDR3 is TGCAGTGCTAGAGGAGGGGGGAGAACCCCCACAGATACGCAGTATTTT. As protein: CSARGGGRTPTDTQYF.

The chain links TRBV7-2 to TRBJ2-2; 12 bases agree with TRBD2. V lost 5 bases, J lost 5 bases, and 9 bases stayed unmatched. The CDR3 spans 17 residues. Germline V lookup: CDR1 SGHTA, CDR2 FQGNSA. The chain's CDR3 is CASSPLAGGLGTGELFF. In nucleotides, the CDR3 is TGTGCCAGCAGCCCACTAGCGGGGGGCCTAGGGACCGGGGAGCTGTTTTTT. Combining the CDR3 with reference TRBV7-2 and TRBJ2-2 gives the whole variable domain GAGVSQSPSNKVTEKGKDVELRCDPISGHTALYWYRQSLGQGLEFLIYFQGNSAPDKSGLPSDRFSAERTGGSVSTLTIQRTQQEDSAVYLCASSPLAGGLGTGELFFGEGSRLTVL.

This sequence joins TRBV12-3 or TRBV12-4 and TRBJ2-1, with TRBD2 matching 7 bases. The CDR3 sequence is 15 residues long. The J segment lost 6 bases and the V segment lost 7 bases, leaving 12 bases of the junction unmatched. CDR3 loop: CASTEKPLAVNEQFF. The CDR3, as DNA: TGTGCCAGCACCGAGAAACCCCTAGCGGTCAATGAGCAGTTCTTC.

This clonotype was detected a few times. For the CDR3, the DNA is TGTGCCAGCAGCGCTGGGGAAGCTACAACTAATGAAAAACTGTTTTTT. This encodes CASSAGEATTNEKLFF. The chain employs TRBV7-8 and TRBJ1-4; D is unclear. CDR1 and CDR2 from the germline V gene are SGHVS and FQNEAQ. This CDR3 spans 16 amino acids. Trimming pared 5 bases from V and 0 bases from J, leaving 13 bases between. The full variable domain, in which reference TRBV7-8 and TRBJ1-4 provide the parts outside the CDR3, is GAGVSQSPRYKVAKRGQDVALRCDPISGHVSLFWYQQALGQGPEFLTYFQNEAQLDKSGLPSDRFFAERPEGSVSTLKIQRTQQEDSAVYLCASSAGEATTNEKLFFGSGTQLSVL.

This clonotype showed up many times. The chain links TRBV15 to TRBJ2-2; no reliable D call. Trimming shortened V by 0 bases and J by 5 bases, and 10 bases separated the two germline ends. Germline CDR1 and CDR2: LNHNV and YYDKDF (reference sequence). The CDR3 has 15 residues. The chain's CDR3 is CATSREKLRTGELFF. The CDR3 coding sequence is TGTGCCACCAGCAGAGAAAAACTACGGACCGGGGAGCTGTTTTTT.